The rows below give T cell receptor beta chains drawn from one sample of a study of vaccination effects on CD4 cells after COVID-19. No antigen is known for these receptors. TCRdb keeps only in-frame clones here, not all; method: immunoSEQ multiplex PCR. Of 40,000 to 50,000 clones listed, around 80% were seen once; the top ten hold 29%. Sample: CD4+ T cells from PBMCs cultured with a peptide pool, taken before COVID-19 vaccination. Every receptor here comes from a human donor who had a prior SARS-CoV-2 infection. CDR3s include the opening cysteine and the closing phenylalanine or tryptophan. The order of the fields is J gene, clone size, V gene, D gene, CDR3 protein, CDR3 DNA. A D gene is named only where the DNA matches it firmly. Only part of the rows carry a size: once, few, many, or a class if the clone is expanded.

TRBJ1-1	few	TRBV19	-	CASSIAQDGDTEAFF	TGTGCCAGTAGTATTGCCCAGGATGGTGACACTGAAGCTTTCTTT
TRBJ2-1	-	TRBV2	TRBD1	CASSEYRGNEQFF	TGTGCCAGCAGCGAATACAGGGGTAATGAGCAGTTCTTC
TRBJ2-1	-	TRBV24-1	TRBD1	CATSVHRGIRNEQFF	TGTGCCACCAGTGTTCACAGGGGCATACGCAATGAGCAGTTCTTC
TRBJ1-1	-	TRBV6-5	-	CASSLQRNTEAFF	TGTGCCAGCAGCCTCCAGCGGAACACTGAAGCTTTCTTT
TRBJ2-3	-	TRBV7-9	TRBD2	CASSLGVLAEGTDTQYF	TGTGCCAGCAGCTTAGGGGTACTAGCGGAGGGCACAGATACGCAGTATTTT
TRBJ2-5	-	TRBV10-3	TRBD1	CAIRGTGSTGQGYQETQYF	TGTGCCATCAGAGGAACCGGATCAACGGGACAGGGTTACCAAGAGACCCAGTACTTC
TRBJ2-3	-	TRBV11-1	-	CASGGTIGTDTQYF	TGTGCCAGCGGGGGAACCATAGGCACAGATACGCAGTATTTT
TRBJ2-7	few	TRBV7-6	TRBD2	CASSLAGRGGPFYEQYF	TGTGCCAGCAGCTTAGCGGGGAGGGGCGGCCCATTCTACGAGCAGTACTTC
TRBJ2-7	-	TRBV5-4	-	CASSLGVVTSYEQYF	TGTGCCAGCAGCTTGGGTGTCGTCACCTCCTACGAGCAGTACTTC
TRBJ1-2	-	TRBV19	-	CASSDPGRRNYGYTF	TGTGCCAGTAGCGACCCAGGGAGGAGAAACTATGGCTACACCTTC
TRBJ1-2	-	TRBV7-2	-	CASSPPGTKTAPYGYTF	TGTGCCAGCAGCCCTCCCGGGACGAAAACGGCGCCCTATGGCTACACCTTC
TRBJ2-1	few	TRBV7-6	-	CASSRGGQGNNEQFF	TGTGCCAGCAGCCGGGGTGGGCAGGGTAACAATGAGCAGTTCTTC
TRBJ2-3	-	TRBV9	-	CASSVAGAMPDTQYF	TGTGCCAGCAGCGTAGCGGGGGCTATGCCAGATACGCAGTATTTT
TRBJ2-5	once	TRBV5-1	TRBD1	CASSLYGTEQETQYF	TGCGCCAGCAGCTTGTACGGGACAGAACAAGAGACCCAGTACTTC